The 30 T cell receptor beta chains below were found in one sample sequenced in a study of T cell repertoires in cytomegalovirus infection. TCRdb itself ran the reads through MiXCR, one entry per CDR3 protein. There are a few hundred thousand distinct CDR3 sequences in the sample; almost 40% occur only once, and around 48% lies in the top ten. The antigens of these receptors remain unknown. Sequencing was performed on cultured PBMCs, taken from culture after CMV antigen stimulation. These receptors all come from a human donor in good health (CMV status not recorded). Some clones in this sample may be carry-over from other donors' samples.

This clonotype was counted only a few times. The gene calls are TRBV18 and TRBJ1-1; possible D gene TRBD1, 5 bases. Germline loops: CDR1 KGHSH, CDR2 LQKENI. V was cut by 1 base and J by 1 base, with 10 bases left in between. CDR3 length equals 15 residues. CDR3 DNA sequence: TGTGCCAGCTCACCACTATGGGGGGAGAACACTGAAGCTTTCTTT. Its protein is CASSPLWGENTEAFF.

The genes are TRBV6-2 or TRBV6-3 and TRBJ2-7, with 10 bases aligning to TRBD2. There are 19 residues in the CDR3. V lost 0 bases, J lost 3 bases, and 14 bases stayed unmatched. Germline V gene data show CDR1 as MNHEY and CDR2 as SVGEGT. Here the CDR3 reads CASSYSVFGFLAGVYEQYF. DNA of the CDR3: TGTGCCAGCAGTTACTCGGTCTTCGGGTTCCTAGCGGGGGTCTACGAGCAGTACTTC.

This clonotype was seen a handful of times. This chain joins TRBV7-8 and TRBJ2-3; D is perhaps TRBD2 (5 bases). This CDR3 spans 15 amino acids. Trimming removed 4 bases at V and 3 bases at J, with 14 bases between. Germline values: CDR1 SGHVS, CDR2 FQNEAQ. CDR3 protein: CASSSRPRGTDTQYF. The CDR3 nucleotides read TGTGCCAGCAGCTCCAGACCTCGGGGTACAGATACGCAGTATTTT.

The chain links TRBV27 to TRBJ2-5; possible D gene TRBD2, 5 bases. Trimming took off 3 bases at V and 4 bases at J, with 9 bases between the two ends. The CDR3 sequence is 13 residues long. The V gene's germline CDR1 is MNHEY and CDR2 SMNVEV (reference sequence). The CDR3: CASSFFSGETQYF. CDR3 nucleotide sequence: TGTGCCAGCAGTTTTTTCAGCGGAGAGACCCAGTACTTC.

The chain employs TRBV6-1 and TRBJ2-5; a weak D match, TRBD2 (6 bases). This CDR3 is built from 14 residues. V lost 5 bases, J lost 5 bases, and 15 bases lay in between. Germline V gene lookup returns CDR1 MNHNS and CDR2 SASEGT. The chain's CDR3 is CASSRVGGVETQYF. The CDR3 nucleotides are TGTGCCAGCAGTAGGGTCGGAGGGGTGGAGACCCAGTACTTC.

This clonotype was counted many times. The chain links TRBV7-2 to TRBJ1-2; D gene uncertain. Germline V gives CDR1 SGHTA, CDR2 FQGNSA. The CDR3 length is 16 residues. V was clipped by 4 bases and J by 4 bases, with 19 bases between them. The CDR3 DNA reads as TGTGCCAGCAGCTGGAGTTCTAGGACGGCTTTCTATGGCTACACCTTC. As protein: CASSWSSRTAFYGYTF.

The V call is TRBV15, the J call TRBJ2-6; D is unclear. The germline CDR1 and CDR2 sequences are LNHNV and YYDKDF (reference sequence). V was trimmed by 5 bases and J by 1 base, leaving 9 bases between them. The CDR3 has 15 residues. CDR3: CATSRTVSGANVLTF. The CDR3 DNA reads TGTGCCACCAGCCGGACGGTGTCTGGGGCCAACGTCCTGACTTTC.

The chain links TRBV10-3 to TRBJ1-5; D gene uncertain. V lost 3 bases, J lost 4 bases, and 13 bases lay in between. Germline V lookup: CDR1 ENHRY, CDR2 SYGVKD. CDR3 length equals 15 residues. The DNA of the CDR3 is TGTGCCATCAGTGATCGGGCTGCAAGTAATCAGCCCCAGCATTTT. Translating gives CAISDRAASNQPQHF.

This clonotype was seen more than once but under ten times. The chain couples TRBV7-8 to TRBJ2-7, with no clear D. The length of the CDR3 is 14 residues. The germline V gene has CDR1 SGHVS and CDR2 FQNEAQ. The germline V and J ends were trimmed by 3 bases and 2 bases, with 11 bases remaining between them. The CDR3 DNA reads as TGTGCCAGCAGCTTGTCCGGAATGACCTACGAGCAGTACTTC. Residues: CASSLSGMTYEQYF.

In this sample, this clonotype turned up many times. The chain is built from TRBV7-2 and TRBJ2-3; the match to TRBD2 covers 11 bases. CDR3 size: 16 residues. The germline gives CDR1 SGHTA, CDR2 FQGNSA. V lost 4 bases and J lost 1; bases outside the gene matches: 4. CDR3 sequence: CASSSHSGGGTDTQYF. The CDR3 coding sequence is TGTGCCAGCAGCTCACATAGCGGGGGGGGCACAGATACGCAGTATTTT.

V gene TRBV7-2 combines with J gene TRBJ1-5, with TRBD1 identical over 7 bases. Unmatched junction bases numbered 8, after V lost 0 bases and J lost 3 bases. This CDR3 spans 17 amino acids. Germline loops: CDR1 SGHTA, CDR2 FQGNSA. This CDR3 is CASSLARPDRSNQPQHF. The CDR3 DNA reads TGTGCCAGCAGCTTAGCGCGTCCGGACAGGTCCAATCAGCCCCAGCATTTT.

This clonotype was detected ten times or more. The chain combines TRBV7-2 with TRBJ2-3; 10 positions agree with TRBD2. V was clipped by 7 bases and J by 6 bases; unmatched bases: 13. The germline V gene encodes CDR1 SGHTA and CDR2 FQGNSA. This CDR3 contains 16 residues. In DNA form, the CDR3 reads TGTGCCAGCACTGGGGGCAGCGGGAGGGCGGGGGATACGCAGTATTTT. Its translation is CASTGGSGRAGDTQYF.

This clonotype was detected once. The rearrangement links TRBV7-2 to TRBJ2-1; D is uncertain. V lost 0 bases, J lost 8 bases, and 8 bases lay in between. The CDR3 consists of 13 residues. Germline lookup yields CDR1 SGHTA and CDR2 FQGNSA. The CDR3 DNA reads TGTGCCAGCAGCTTAGCAGGTCGGGATGAGCAGTTCTTC. This codes for CASSLAGRDEQFF. The full variable domain, with the rest looked up from reference TRBV7-2 and TRBJ2-1, is GAGVSQSPSNKVTEKGKDVELRCDPISGHTALYWYRQSLGQGLEFLIYFQGNSAPDKSGLPSDRFSAERTGGSVSTLTIQRTQQEDSAVYLCASSLAGRDEQFFGPGTRLTVL.

A few counts support this clonotype. V gene TRBV6-5 combines with J gene TRBJ2-7, with unresolved D. Germline CDR1 reads MNHEY; CDR2 reads SVGAGI. Trimming removed 6 bases from V and 3 bases from J, with 9 bases in between. The CDR3 is made up of 12 amino acids. CDR3 DNA: TGTGCCAGCAGCCAGGACCTCTACGAGCAGTACTTC. Translation: CASSQDLYEQYF.

This clonotype was found a few times. CDR3 nucleotides: TGTGCCAGCAGTCCCCGTGGACAGGGAGATGGCGAGCAGTACTTC. It translates to CASSPRGQGDGEQYF. The V gene is TRBV28, the J gene TRBJ2-7, with 8 bases identical to TRBD1. Germline V gives CDR1 MDHEN, CDR2 SYDVKM. J lost 6 bases, V lost 5 bases, and 12 bases had no gene match. This CDR3 region has 15 residues.

This clonotype was picked up a small number of times. V usage is TRBV6-1 and J usage is TRBJ2-3; 8 nucleotides match TRBD2. The CDR3 sequence is 17 residues long. CDR1 is MNHNS and CDR2 is SASEGT in the germline V gene. Germline trimming cut 0 bases from V and 7 bases from J; bases unmatched to any gene: 12. DNA for the CDR3: TGTGCCAGCAGTGAAGCCCCCCGGGCGGGAGGCCCCTATACGCAGTATTTT. Its protein is CASSEAPRAGGPYTQYF.

The chain is built from TRBV2 and TRBJ2-1; D perhaps matches TRBD2 (6 bases). Germline V CDR1 and CDR2: SNHLY, FYNNEI. Trimming shortened V by 3 bases and J by 7 bases, and 10 bases separated the two germline ends. The CDR3 runs to 13 residues. DNA for the CDR3: TGTGCCAGCAGTGATACGGGGAGGAATGAGCAGTTCTTC. Encoded protein: CASSDTGRNEQFF. Full variable domain (outside the CDR3, taken from reference TRBV2 and TRBJ2-1): EPEVTQTPSHQVTQMGQEVILRCVPISNHLYFYWYRQILGQKVEFLVSFYNNEISEKSEIFDDQFSVERPDGSNFTLKIRSTKLEDSAMYFCASSDTGRNEQFFGPGTRLTVL.

The gene calls are TRBV2 and TRBJ2-7; tentatively, D is TRBD2 (5 bases). Trimming stripped 3 bases from V and 0 bases from J, with 9 bases between. The V gene's germline CDR1 is SNHLY and CDR2 FYNNEI. CDR3 length equals 14 residues. In DNA, the CDR3 is TGTGCCAGCAGTGAGTTAGCGTCCTCCTACGAGCAGTACTTC. Translating gives CASSELASSYEQYF.

The table lists this clonotype with a few counts. This chain joins TRBV4-1 and TRBJ2-1; TRBD2 agrees at 13 bases. The CDR3 has 19 amino acids. Trimming at V came to 1 base and at J to 4 bases, leaving 10 bases not matched to a gene. Germline CDR1 and CDR2: MGHRA and YSYEKL. The CDR3 bases are TGCGCCAGCAGCCAAGGCGGGGGACTAGCGGGGATTACATACAATGAGCAGTTCTTC. Protein product: CASSQGGGLAGITYNEQFF.

The rearrangement links TRBV27 to TRBJ2-3; D not certain. The CDR3 sequence is 18 residues long. In germline, CDR1 is MNHEY, CDR2 SMNVEV (reference sequence). V lost 3 bases, J lost 0 bases, and 19 bases lay in between. This CDR3 reads CASSFSPRGYSSTDTQYF. CDR3 nucleotides: TGTGCCAGCAGTTTTTCCCCTCGCGGATACTCTAGCACAGATACGCAGTATTTT.

J is TRBJ2-3 and V is TRBV20-1, with D hard to call. Germline V gives CDR1 DFQATT, CDR2 SNEGSKA (reference sequence). V dropped 1 base and J dropped 8 bases, with 13 bases sitting between them. The CDR3 contains 13 residues. The CDR3, as DNA: TGCAGTGCTAGAGCTCCAGGCCTGGGTACGCAGTATTTT. Translated: CSARAPGLGTQYF.

The V gene is TRBV7-9, the J gene TRBJ1-5; tentatively, D is TRBD1 (5 bases). Germline V gene data show CDR1 as SEHNR and CDR2 as FQNEAQ (reference sequence). The V end was cut by 1 base, the J end by 7 bases, with 8 bases between. This CDR3 has 13 residues. CDR3 DNA sequence: TGTGCCAGCAGCTTAGGACAGTTCCAGCCCCAGCATTTT. As protein: CASSLGQFQPQHF.

This clonotype appeared a few times. The rearrangement uses TRBV7-6 and TRBJ2-5, with 11 bases identical to TRBD2. The CDR3 is 18 amino acids. V shed 2 bases, J shed 2 bases, and the junction held 10 bases outside the gene matches. Germline loops: CDR1 SGHVS, CDR2 FNYEAQ. Written as DNA, the CDR3 is TGTGCCAGCAGCTTATCCCCTCCTAGCGGGGGGTATCAAGAGACCCAGTACTTC. This gives the protein CASSLSPPSGGYQETQYF. The variable domain in full, with the rest retrieved from reference TRBV7-6 and TRBJ2-5, is GAGVSQSPRYKVTKRGQDVALRCDPISGHVSLYWYRQALGQGPEFLTYFNYEAQQDKSGLPNDRFSAERPEGSISTLTIQRTEQRDSAMYRCASSLSPPSGGYQETQYFGPGTRLLVL.

The CDR3 reads CASSSPSRTYNEQFF. CDR3 nucleotide sequence: TGTGCCAGCAGCTCGCCTAGCCGAACCTACAATGAGCAGTTCTTC. V and J are TRBV5-4 and TRBJ2-1, with a possible D match to TRBD2 (5 bases). V shed 3 bases and J shed 2 bases, with 12 bases lying between them. Germline V gene sequence: CDR1 SGHNT, CDR2 YYREEE (reference sequence). CDR3 length: 15 amino acids.

V is TRBV19 and J is TRBJ2-7; tentative D call: TRBD1 (7 bases). Trimming cost V 10 bases and J 2 bases, with 18 bases left between them. Germline-derived CDR1 and CDR2 are LNHDA and SQIVND (reference sequence). The CDR3 has 14 amino acids. The CDR3 DNA sequence: TGTGCCAACTCCCGCGGGGACAGCGCCTACGAGCAGTACTTC. It encodes CANSRGDSAYEQYF.

The genes are TRBV7-9 and TRBJ2-1; 9 positions match TRBD1. CDR3 length: 15 residues. CDR1 is SEHNR, CDR2 FQNEAQ, per germline (reference sequence). The V segment lost 5 bases and the J segment 6 bases; nucleotides outside the gene matches: 8. Here the CDR3 reads CASSVPGQGINEQFF. The CDR3 bases are TGTGCCAGCAGCGTTCCGGGACAGGGAATCAATGAGCAGTTCTTC.

The chain is built from TRBV20-1 and TRBJ2-3; 10 bases fit TRBD2. The germline CDR1 and CDR2 sequences are DFQATT and SNEGSKA (reference sequence). V gave up 6 bases and J gave up 5 bases; unmatched junction bases: 11. The CDR3 runs 15 residues. CDR3 DNA sequence: TGCAGTGCACAACCACAGCGGGGGGGATTAGATACGCAGTATTTT. This gives the protein CSAQPQRGGLDTQYF.

The chain combines TRBV10-3 with TRBJ1-1; 11 bases are shared with TRBD1. This CDR3 region has 19 residues. J was trimmed by 0 bases and V by 4 bases; bases with no gene match: 13. The germline CDR1 and CDR2 sequences are ENHRY and SYGVKD. The DNA for the CDR3 is TGTGCCATCAGTGCTGGACAGGGGGCGAATCTGCCCATGAACACTGAAGCTTTCTTT. Translated: CAISAGQGANLPMNTEAFF.

V and J are TRBV6-2 or TRBV6-3 and TRBJ2-7; TRBD1 aligns across 7 bases. Trimming at V came to 6 bases and at J to 6 bases, leaving 5 bases not matched to a gene. The CDR3 is 12 residues long. Germline V gene data show CDR1 as MNHEY and CDR2 as SVGEGT. Here the CDR3 DNA reads TGTGCCAGCAGGACTACAGGGGTCGAGCAGTACTTC. Encoded protein: CASRTTGVEQYF.

The chain has TRBV7-8 and TRBJ2-3; the D is unclear. The ends were cut back, 9 bases at V and 3 bases at J, with 16 bases in the middle. CDR3 length: 14 amino acids. The germline V gene has CDR1 SGHVS and CDR2 FQNEAQ. The CDR3 DNA reads as TGTGCCAGTACCGCGGAGCAAGGGACAGATACGCAGTATTTT. Translated: CASTAEQGTDTQYF.